This TCR beta chain was profiled in a study of shared T cell receptors in the human thymus. Here immunoSEQ multiplex PCR was the method, and the copy in TCRdb shows in-frame clones only, minus some. Here the sample spans about 660,000 clones, approximately 87% being singletons. From germline, CDR1 is SGHAT and CDR2 FQNNGV. The CDR3 is 15 residues long. Deletions cut 7 bases from V and 7 bases from J, with 23 bases between. In addition, the sample was reused for a study of human thymus T cells.

The sequencing sample was made of thymocytes. The clonotype was recovered from a boy in the first two years of life with a congenital heart defect. This rearrangement joins TRBV11-2 to TRBJ2-7; D is unclear. The CDR3 here is CASNSDLNPLREQYF. The CDR3 region has the DNA TGTGCCAGCAACTCAGACCTAAACCCCCTCCGGGAGCAGTACTTC.